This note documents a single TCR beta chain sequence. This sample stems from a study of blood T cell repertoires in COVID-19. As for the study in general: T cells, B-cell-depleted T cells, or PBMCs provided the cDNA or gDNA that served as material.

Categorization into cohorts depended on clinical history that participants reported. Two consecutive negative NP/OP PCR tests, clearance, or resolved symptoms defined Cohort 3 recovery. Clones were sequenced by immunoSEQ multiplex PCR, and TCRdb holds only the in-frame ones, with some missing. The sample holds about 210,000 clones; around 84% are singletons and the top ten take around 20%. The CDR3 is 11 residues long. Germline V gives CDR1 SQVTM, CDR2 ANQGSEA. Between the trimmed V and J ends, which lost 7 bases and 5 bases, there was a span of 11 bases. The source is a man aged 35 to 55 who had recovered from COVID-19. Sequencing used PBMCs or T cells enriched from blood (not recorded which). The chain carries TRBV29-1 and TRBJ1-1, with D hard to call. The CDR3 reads CSGMSGTEAFF. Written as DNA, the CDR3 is TGCAGCGGGATGTCGGGGACTGAAGCTTTCTTT.